A selection of T cell receptor beta chains follows, all from one sample in a study of breast tumors, draining lymph nodes, adjacent tissues. From the multiplex PCR reads, TCRdb called clonotypes with MiXCR, one entry per CDR3 protein. The sample has roughly 16,000 distinct CDR3 sequences; around half are singletons. The sequencing sample was made of tumor-adjacent breast tissue. These receptors all come from a female donor with breast cancer. Some clones in this sample may be carry-over from other donors' samples. Each CDR3 is given with its conserved first and last residue. D genes are given only for firm matches. Clone size is stated in some rows and not others, as once, few, many or a class when expanded.

D gene: .; J gene: TRBJ1-5; V gene: TRBV19; clone size: many; CDR3 DNA: TGTGCCAGTAGTGAGGGGATGAGGCAGCCCCAGCATTTT; CDR3 protein: CASSEGMRQPQHF
D gene: .; J gene: TRBJ1-4; V gene: TRBV20-1; clone size: .; CDR3 DNA: TGCAGTGCTAGTAGGACGGGGAGACCGTCTTTT; CDR3 protein: CSASRTGRPSF
D gene: .; J gene: TRBJ1-4; V gene: TRBV20-1; clone size: medium-sized; CDR3 DNA: TGCAGTGCTAGTAGGACGGGGAAACTGTTTTTT; CDR3 protein: CSASRTGKLFF
D gene: .; J gene: TRBJ2-1; V gene: TRBV20-1; clone size: few; CDR3 DNA: TGCAGTGCCAAGGACAGCCGCCTCCCCTCCTACAATGAGCAGTTCTTC; CDR3 protein: CSAKDSRLPSYNEQFF
D gene: TRBD2; J gene: TRBJ2-5; V gene: TRBV11-1; clone size: .; CDR3 DNA: TGTGCCAGCAGCTCCCCCCTAGCGGGAGGAGTAGGAGAGACCCAGTACTTC; CDR3 protein: CASSSPLAGGVGETQYF
D gene: TRBD1; J gene: TRBJ2-1; V gene: TRBV9; clone size: many; CDR3 DNA: TGTGCCAGCAAACGGGACAGCTCCTACAATGAGCAGTTCTTC; CDR3 protein: CASKRDSSYNEQFF
D gene: .; J gene: TRBJ1-5; V gene: TRBV9; clone size: once; CDR3 DNA: TGTGCCAGCAGCGGTGGGACTAGCAATCAGCCCCAGCATTTT; CDR3 protein: CASSGGTSNQPQHF
D gene: .; J gene: TRBJ1-4; V gene: TRBV12-3/TRBV12-4; clone size: .; CDR3 DNA: TGTGCCAGCAGTTTAGGGCAAGGGGAGAACCTGATTTTT; CDR3 protein: CASSLGQGENLIF
D gene: .; J gene: TRBJ2-2; V gene: TRBV11-2; clone size: .; CDR3 DNA: TGTGCCAGCAGCTTACCAGCGGAAATTAACACCGGGGAGCTGTTTTTT; CDR3 protein: CASSLPAEINTGELFF
D gene: TRBD1; J gene: TRBJ2-1; V gene: TRBV24-1; clone size: .; CDR3 DNA: TGTGCCACCAGTGATCGGACAGGGTTGGAGATTTTCTTC; CDR3 protein: CATSDRTGLEIFF
D gene: TRBD1; J gene: TRBJ1-1; V gene: TRBV25-1; clone size: .; CDR3 DNA: TGTGCCAGCAGTGAATACCCTGGGAGGGGGCGAGGGACTGAAGCTTTCTTT; CDR3 protein: CASSEYPGRGRGTEAFF
D gene: .; J gene: TRBJ1-4; V gene: TRBV11-2; clone size: .; CDR3 DNA: TGTGCCAGCAGCTTAGTAGGCTTCACAACCAATGAAACACTGTTTTTT; CDR3 protein: CASSLVGFTTNETLFF
D gene: .; J gene: TRBJ1-6; V gene: TRBV5-4; clone size: .; CDR3 DNA: TGTGCCAGCAGCTTGGGCCAGGATAATTCACCCCTCCACTTT; CDR3 protein: CASSLGQDNSPLHF
D gene: .; J gene: TRBJ1-5; V gene: TRBV20-1; clone size: .; CDR3 DNA: TGCAGTGCTCTAAGGGGGGAAGGTCAGCCCCAGCATTTT; CDR3 protein: CSALRGEGQPQHF
D gene: .; J gene: TRBJ2-1; V gene: TRBV12-3/TRBV12-4; clone size: .; CDR3 DNA: TGTGCCAGCACCCTGACCGGTGGGCAGTTCTTC; CDR3 protein: CASTLTGGQFF
D gene: .; J gene: TRBJ1-2; V gene: TRBV7-8; clone size: medium-sized; CDR3 DNA: TGTGCCAGCAGCCCTGCGAGGGTGGCGAGCCTCTATGGCTACACCTTC; CDR3 protein: CASSPARVASLYGYTF
D gene: TRBD2; J gene: TRBJ2-1; V gene: TRBV9; clone size: medium-sized; CDR3 DNA: TGTGCCAGCAGCGTGCTTCGCGGGAGTGCCTTAAATGAGCAGTTCTTC; CDR3 protein: CASSVLRGSALNEQFF
D gene: TRBD2; J gene: TRBJ2-5; V gene: TRBV10-2; clone size: .; CDR3 DNA: TGCGCCAGCAGTGAGGTAGCGGGGACTAGCGGGCGAGAGACCCAGTACTTC; CDR3 protein: CASSEVAGTSGRETQYF
D gene: .; J gene: TRBJ1-2; V gene: TRBV7-2; clone size: .; CDR3 DNA: TGTGCCAGCAGCTTAGAAGGGGGACGTAAGCGCGGCTACCCCTTC; CDR3 protein: CASSLEGGRKRGYPF
D gene: .; J gene: TRBJ2-2; V gene: TRBV29-1; clone size: once; CDR3 DNA: TGCAGCGTTCACTGGTACACCGGGGAGCTGTTTTTT; CDR3 protein: CSVHWYTGELFF
D gene: .; J gene: TRBJ1-5; V gene: TRBV19; clone size: medium-sized; CDR3 DNA: TGTGCCAGTAGTATAAACGGAGATCAGCCCCAGCATTTT; CDR3 protein: CASSINGDQPQHF
D gene: TRBD1; J gene: TRBJ2-5; V gene: TRBV4-2; clone size: .; CDR3 DNA: TGTGCCAGCAGCCACCCAGGGGGCGCCGGGACCCAGTACTTC; CDR3 protein: CASSHPGGAGTQYF
D gene: TRBD1; J gene: TRBJ2-7; V gene: TRBV5-1; clone size: .; CDR3 DNA: TGCGCCAGCAGCACTACCGGGACAGGCTCCTACGAGCAGTACTTC; CDR3 protein: CASSTTGTGSYEQYF
D gene: TRBD1; J gene: TRBJ2-7; V gene: TRBV5-7; clone size: once; CDR3 DNA: TGTGCCAGCAGTCCCCGGGACAGGGGGGTCGAGCAGTACTTC; CDR3 protein: CASSPRDRGVEQYF
D gene: TRBD1; J gene: TRBJ2-7; V gene: TRBV27; clone size: many; CDR3 DNA: TGTGCCAGCAGTCTAGACAGGGCTCTCCCGAGCGAGCAGTACTTC; CDR3 protein: CASSLDRALPSEQYF
D gene: .; J gene: TRBJ2-1; V gene: TRBV3-1; clone size: many; CDR3 DNA: TGTGCCAGCAGCCAAGTAGGGTCGCGCAATGAGCAGTTCTTC; CDR3 protein: CASSQVGSRNEQFF
D gene: .; J gene: TRBJ2-7; V gene: TRBV19; clone size: .; CDR3 DNA: TGTGCCAGTAGTTTCCGTACAGACTACTACGAGCAGTACTTC; CDR3 protein: CASSFRTDYYEQYF
D gene: .; J gene: TRBJ1-6; V gene: TRBV30; clone size: .; CDR3 DNA: TGTGCCTGGAGTGTACGAGAGTCGCCCCTCCACTTT; CDR3 protein: CAWSVRESPLHF